The clone carrying this T cell receptor (beta chain) was seen a few times. Its matching antigen is unknown. Assembly of TCR beta libraries relied on iRepertoire HTBI primers together with Arm-PCR of CDR3 regions. As processed by the authors: Identified segments across samples numbered some 62 TRBV and around 13 TRBJ. Each CDR3 protein gets one entry after TCRdb re-called the multiplex PCR reads with MiXCR. For this entry, the V and J calls and clone size follow TCRdb and not the study's own pipeline. This sample has about 420,000 distinct CDR3 sequences; around a quarter occur once, and the top ten carry approximately 26%. Time point of the sample: persistent/refractory GD, antithyroid drugs over 5 years with positive TRAb. The TCR library used RNA extracted from PBMCs. The data derive from a study of regulatory T cells in long-lasting Graves disease. Study results and caveats: TCR diversity was lower in persistent Graves' patients than in newly diagnosed ones.

The V and J ends lost 4 bases and 6 bases respectively, with 8 bases between them. The CDR3 is 13 residues long. Germline V gene sequence: CDR1 KGHDR, CDR2 SFDVKD. The rearrangement links TRBV24-1 to TRBJ2-2; TRBD1 might be the D (6 bases). Sequencing was performed on peripheral blood mononuclear cells (PBMCs), taken when the disease was refractory, from a patient treated with antithyroid drugs. This clonotype originated in a female donor with Graves disease. CDR3 in amino acids: CATSDPGAGELFF. The CDR3 nucleotides are TGTGCCACCAGTGACCCAGGGGCCGGGGAGCTGTTTTTT.